What follows are 19 T cell receptor beta chains derived from one specimen sequenced in a study of T-cell memory formation after mild COVID-19. Each CDR3 protein gets one entry after TCRdb re-called the 5' RACE reads with MiXCR. The table has 300,000 to 350,000 distinct CDR3 sequences, roughly an eighth seen once. Sequenced sample: PBMCs or a T cell subset sorted from them (not recorded which). The origin of the receptors is a man between 18 and 29 years old who had mild COVID-19 (a few samples of this study predate the infection). Cell type and time point are not known.

The V and J genes are TRBV9 and TRBJ1-1; D ambiguous. From germline, CDR1 is SGDLS and CDR2 YYNGEE. This CDR3 region has 14 residues. Trimming took off 0 bases at V and 5 bases at J, with 11 bases between the two ends. CDR3: CASSVGLFGTEAFF. CDR3 nucleotide sequence: TGTGCCAGCAGCGTAGGACTCTTCGGGACTGAAGCTTTCTTT.

The sample holds many counts of this clonotype. The chain combines TRBV20-1 with TRBJ2-1; 7 bases align to TRBD1. The junction had 6 bases not matched to a gene; V was cut back by 5 bases and J by 5 bases. CDR1 and CDR2 from the germline V gene are DFQATT and SNEGSKA (reference sequence). The CDR3 loop spans 13 amino acids. The CDR3 sequence: CSAWATGNNEQFF. DNA of the CDR3: TGCAGTGCTTGGGCGACAGGGAACAATGAGCAGTTCTTC.

V and J are TRBV6-4 and TRBJ1-1; no clear D. CDR3 size: 13 residues. Germline V gene lookup returns CDR1 MRHNA and CDR2 SNTAGT. Deletions cut 5 bases from V and 3 bases from J, with 10 bases between. CDR3 in amino acids: CASSREVDTEAFF. CDR3 bases: TGTGCCAGCAGTCGGGAGGTGGACACTGAAGCTTTCTTT.

In this sample, this clonotype turned up a few times. This chain connects TRBV12-3 or TRBV12-4 to TRBJ2-3; 8 nucleotides line up with TRBD2. This CDR3 contains 15 residues. J gave up 6 bases and V 6 bases, and 11 bases lay outside the gene matches. The CDR3 region is CASRSGTSIFDTQYF. Written as DNA, the CDR3 is TGTGCCAGCAGATCCGGGACTAGTATTTTTGATACGCAGTATTTT.

This chain links TRBV7-9 with TRBJ2-7; TRBD1 aligns across 8 bases. Germline CDR1 SEHNR, CDR2 FQNEAQ (reference sequence). The V gene end was trimmed by 1 base and the J gene end by 6 bases; junction bases not matched to a gene: 8. The CDR3 is 15 amino acids. In DNA form, the CDR3 reads TGTGCCAGCAGCTTAGGGACAGGGAAGGGATTCGAGCAGTACTTC. This gives the protein CASSLGTGKGFEQYF. Using reference TRBV7-9 and TRBJ2-7 for the parts outside the CDR3, the full variable domain is DTGVSQNPRHKITKRGQNVTFRCDPISEHNRLYWYRQTLGQGPEFLTYFQNEAQLEKSRLLSDRFSAERPKGSFSTLEIQRTEQGDSAMYLCASSLGTGKGFEQYFGPGTRLTVT.

This chain connects TRBV24-1 to TRBJ2-1; D unresolved. V lost 1 base, J lost 2 bases, and 8 bases lay in between. This CDR3 spans 15 amino acids. From germline, CDR1 is KGHDR and CDR2 SFDVKD. The CDR3 DNA is TGTGCCACCAGTGATTTCAGTCGCGCCTACAATGAGCAGTTCTTC. Protein: CATSDFSRAYNEQFF.

This clonotype was observed at least ten times. This chain uses TRBV14 with TRBJ2-5, with 7 nucleotides matching TRBD2. CDR1 is SGHDN, CDR2 FVKESK, per germline. V gave up 2 bases and J gave up 0 bases; unmatched junction bases: 9. This CDR3 is built from 17 residues. The CDR3 DNA is TGTGCCAGCAGCCAAAAAGGCGGGGGAGCGTACCAAGAGACCCAGTACTTC. Translating it yields CASSQKGGGAYQETQYF.

This clonotype was recorded a few times. The rearrangement links TRBV7-9 to TRBJ2-5; 13 nucleotides line up with TRBD2. There are 16 residues in the CDR3. Trimming took 4 bases from V and 3 from J; bases not matched to a gene: 5. The germline gives CDR1 SEHNR, CDR2 FQNEAQ (reference sequence). The CDR3, as DNA: TGTGCCAGCAGCTCAATGACTAGCGGGGGGAAAGAGACCCAGTACTTC. As protein: CASSSMTSGGKETQYF.

The DNA for the CDR3 is TGTGCCAGCAGTTACCAGACAGGGGAGTACGAGCAGTACTTC. Translation: CASSYQTGEYEQYF. The chain couples TRBV6-5 to TRBJ2-7, with 8 bases that match TRBD1. The CDR3 extends over 14 amino acids. CDR1 is MNHEY and CDR2 is SVGAGI in the germline V gene. V was pared by 2 bases and J by 4 bases, with 4 bases of the junction left unmatched.

The chain is built from TRBV6-1 and TRBJ2-2, with D perhaps matching TRBD1 or TRBD2 (7 bases each). Germline CDR1 is MNHNS and CDR2 is SASEGT. The germline V and J ends were trimmed by 4 bases and 4 bases, with 13 bases remaining between them. The CDR3 spans 15 residues. The CDR3 is CASSGAGGGTGELFF. The CDR3 nucleotides read TGTGCCAGCAGTGGAGCAGGGGGGGGCACCGGGGAGCTGTTTTTT.

This clonotype was observed a few times. V gene TRBV5-1 combines with J gene TRBJ1-1; TRBD1 matches 8 bases. V dropped 1 base and J dropped 3; count of bases not matched to a gene: 2. The germline V gene has CDR1 SGHRS and CDR2 YFSETQ. CDR3 length: 14 residues. CDR3 loop: CASSLTGGDTEAFF. As DNA, the CDR3 is TGCGCCAGCAGCTTGACAGGGGGTGACACTGAAGCTTTCTTT. The variable domain in full, with the rest retrieved from reference TRBV5-1 and TRBJ1-1, is KAGVTQTPRYLIKTRGQQVTLSCSPISGHRSVSWYQQTPGQGLQFLFEYFSETQRNKGNFPGRFSGRQFSNSRSEMNVSTLELGDSALYLCASSLTGGDTEAFFGQGTRLTVV.

The rearrangement uses TRBV6-2 or TRBV6-3 and TRBJ2-5; 7 bases match TRBD1. Germline V CDR1 and CDR2: MNHEY, SVGEGT. CDR3 length equals 11 residues. Trimming at V came to 8 bases and at J to 4 bases, leaving 1 base not matched to a gene. CDR3: CASGQVETQYF. CDR3 sequence (DNA): TGTGCCAGCGGACAGGTAGAGACCCAGTACTTC.

This clonotype was detected many times. The chain has TRBV7-9 and TRBJ2-1; tentative D call: TRBD2 (6 bases). The CDR3 is 15 amino acids. The germline CDR1 and CDR2 sequences are SEHNR and FQNEAQ (reference sequence). V lost 2 bases and J lost 7, with 15 bases in between. The DNA for the CDR3 is TGTGCCAGCAGCTTATTCGGGCGGGGAAGTAATGAGCAGTTCTTC. Its protein product is CASSLFGRGSNEQFF.

The chain is built from TRBV6-5 and TRBJ1-2, with no clear D. Germline CDR1 is MNHEY and CDR2 is SVGAGI. The CDR3 spans 16 residues. Trimming cost V 0 bases and J 0 bases, with 11 bases left between them. CDR3 nucleotides: TGTGCCAGCAGTTACTCGACTTTTGATCCTAACTATGGCTACACCTTC. As protein: CASSYSTFDPNYGYTF.

Ten or more counts support this clonotype. This chain connects TRBV12-3 or TRBV12-4 to TRBJ1-1; a weak D match, TRBD1 (6 bases). The CDR3 has 14 amino acids. Deletions cut 6 bases from V and 1 base from J, with 12 bases between. The CDR3 bases are TGTGCCAGCAGCACGACAGGCTCGAACACTGAAGCTTTCTTT. Translated, it gives CASSTTGSNTEAFF.

The chain employs TRBV7-9 and TRBJ1-1; D gene unclear. The V end was cut by 1 base, the J end by 0 bases, with 9 bases between. CDR1 is SEHNR, CDR2 FQNEAQ, per germline (reference sequence). The CDR3 runs to 15 residues. CDR3 in amino acids: CASSLERTVNTEAFF. DNA of the CDR3: TGTGCCAGCAGCTTAGAGCGGACCGTGAACACTGAAGCTTTCTTT.

This clonotype was detected a few times. The chain is built from TRBV7-2 and TRBJ1-2, with 8 bases that match TRBD1. This CDR3 contains 13 residues. V lost 3 bases and J lost 8; bases outside the gene matches: 5. Germline lookup yields CDR1 SGHTA and CDR2 FQGNSA. CDR3 coding DNA: TGTGCCAGCAGCTTCCAGGGGGCCTGGGGCTACACCTTC. This sequence encodes CASSFQGAWGYTF.

This clonotype has more than one count but fewer than ten. J is TRBJ2-3 and V is TRBV5-1, with D maybe TRBD2 (6 bases). Germline CDR1 and CDR2: SGHRS and YFSETQ. CDR3 size: 15 residues. V shed 0 bases and J shed 5 bases, with 13 bases lying between them. Here the CDR3 reads CASSLGWARGDTQYF. Here the CDR3 DNA reads TGCGCCAGCAGCTTGGGATGGGCGCGGGGAGATACGCAGTATTTT.

This chain uses TRBV12-3 or TRBV12-4 with TRBJ2-6; D is possibly TRBD1 or TRBD2 (5 bases each). CDR3 length: 16 residues. Trimming left V 5 bases short and J 3 bases short, with 14 bases between. CDR3 sequence reads: CASSPGAHNGANVLTF. The CDR3 nucleotides are TGTGCCAGCAGTCCCGGGGCCCACAATGGGGCCAACGTCCTGACTTTC.